This TCR beta chain was obtained from a study of CD8+ T cells in alopecia areata. As for the study in general: Those treated were given oral tofacitinib at 5 to 10 mg twice daily. Regarding the study as a whole: Between patients, shared TCR sequences were less clear than in mice. This was possibly due in part to HLA diversity in the patient population.

The CDR3 extends over 12 amino acids. Trimming took off 1 base at V and 3 bases at J, with 1 base between the two ends. The germline V gene has CDR1 PRHDT and CDR2 FYEKMQ (reference sequence). Comments on this clone: Its matching antigen is unknown.

RNA, once extracted, was reverse transcribed into cDNA for use as the sequencing template. Sequencing was performed with immunoSEQ multiplex PCR; in TCRdb, only in-frame clones are kept and a portion is missing. The sample has about 8,900 clones; approximately 70% are singletons. Alopecia areata patients provided lesional scalp punch biopsies and peripheral blood. J is TRBJ1-5 and V is TRBV13; no reliable D call. The sequence was obtained from a human donor with alopecia areata. Sequencing was carried out using skin. The CDR3 bases are TGTGCCAGCAGCTTAGCCAATCAGCCCCAGCATTTT. Its protein is CASSLANQPQHF. Based on the CDR3 plus reference TRBV13 and TRBJ1-5, the full variable domain is AAGVIQSPRHLIKEKRETATLKCYPIPRHDTVYWYQQGPGQDPQFLISFYEKMQSDKGSIPDRFSAQQFSDYHSELNMSSLELGDSALYFCASSLANQPQHFGDGTRLSIL.